These 32 T cell receptor beta chains share one sample of origin, sequenced in a study of CD8+CD57+ T cells in acquired aplastic anemia. The template used for profiling TCR beta VDJ and CDR3 was genomic DNA. One entry per CDR3 protein results from TCRdb running MiXCR on the reads. The sample carries under 350,000 distinct CDR3 sequences, roughly 59% recorded once. Patients picked for sequencing had shown CD8+CD57+ cell expansion detected by flow cytometry. Input material: sorted CD4+, CD8+, or CD8+CD57+ T cells (not recorded which) from PBMCs. These receptors were obtained from a human donor with aplastic anemia.

J is TRBJ2-7 and V is TRBV5-5, with 7 bases lining up with TRBD1. CDR1 and CDR2 (germline): SGHKS, YYEKEE (reference sequence). The CDR3 covers 14 residues. Trimming cost V 4 bases and J 5 bases; bases outside gene matches: 9. The CDR3 is CASSIGQVWDEQYF. CDR3 bases: TGTGCCAGCAGCATCGGACAGGTCTGGGACGAGCAGTACTTC. The entire variable domain, with the rest obtained from reference TRBV5-5 and TRBJ2-7, is as follows: DAGVTQSPTHLIKTRGQQVTLRCSPISGHKSVSWYQQVLGQGPQFIFQYYEKEERGRGNFPDRFSARQFPNYSSELNVNALLLGDSALYLCASSIGQVWDEQYFGPGTRLTVT.

The rearrangement links TRBV6-5 to TRBJ2-7; 7 nucleotides match TRBD1. The V and J ends lost 6 bases and 5 bases, in that order; junction bases with no gene match: 13. The CDR3 has 15 residues. The germline V gene has CDR1 MNHEY and CDR2 SVGAGI. CDR3 bases: TGTGCCAGCAGACCCCCGGACAGGCAGGTGGACGAGCAGTACTTC. It specifies CASRPPDRQVDEQYF.

The chain carries TRBV5-1 and TRBJ1-2, with TRBD1 matching 7 bases. Trimming removed 4 bases from V and 7 bases from J; junction bases left unmatched: 10. The CDR3 runs to 14 residues. Germline V lookup: CDR1 SGHRS, CDR2 YFSETQ. The CDR3 DNA is TGCGCCAGCAGCCAAGGGGACAGATGGTCTGGCTACACCTTC. Amino acid sequence: CASSQGDRWSGYTF.

This clonotype was counted between two and nine times. One end of the junction is discordant with germline, which a read error may explain. V gene TRBV5-6 combines with J gene TRBJ1-4; no reliable D call. The germline CDR1 and CDR2 sequences are SGHDT and YYEEEE. The CDR3 has 14 amino acids. CDR3 amino acids: CASTYRGLNGKLFF. The CDR3 DNA reads TGTGCCAGCACCTATCGCGGACTTAATGGAAAACTGTTTTTT.

This clonotype was detected once. The chain links TRBV9 to TRBJ2-1; no clear D gene. The V gene lost 3 bases and the J gene lost 0 bases, with 10 bases spanning the gap. CDR3 length: 15 residues. Germline values: CDR1 SGDLS, CDR2 YYNGEE. The CDR3 coding sequence is TGTGCCAGCAGCGCGTTACAAAGCTCCTACAATGAGCAGTTCTTC. Its protein is CASSALQSSYNEQFF.

The chain carries TRBV24-1 and TRBJ2-5; 13 bases line up with TRBD2. Germline V CDR1 and CDR2: KGHDR, SFDVKD. CDR3 length equals 17 residues. After removal of 5 bases from V and 4 bases from J, the junction contained 9 bases not matched to a gene. In DNA form, the CDR3 reads TGTGCCACCAGTGCTACCGGACTAGCGGGAGAGGTAGAGACCCAGTACTTC. This translates into CATSATGLAGEVETQYF.

A single count supports this clonotype. Germline is not matched at one junction end, which may reflect a read error. V is TRBV19 and J is TRBJ1-6, with 7 bases identical to TRBD1. This CDR3 has 14 amino acids. Germline assignment: CDR1 LNHDA and CDR2 SQIVND (reference sequence). The CDR3 nucleotides read TGTGGCAGTACCACAGGGGACGCGGATTCACCCCTCCACTTT. Residues: CGSTTGDADSPLHF.

This clonotype was detected a few times. The chain carries TRBV15 and TRBJ1-4; D might be TRBD1 (5 bases). V was trimmed by 0 bases and J by 8 bases, leaving 13 bases between them. The CDR3 has 15 amino acids. Germline-derived CDR1 and CDR2 are LNHNV and YYDKDF (reference sequence). The CDR3 loop is CATSRDGAFGEKLFF. The CDR3 region has the DNA TGTGCCACCAGCAGAGATGGGGCTTTCGGGGAAAAACTGTTTTTT.

In this sample, this clonotype turned up many times. The genes are TRBV2 and TRBJ2-5; D is ambiguous. V lost 6 bases, J lost 5 bases, and 10 bases lay in between. Germline V gene sequence: CDR1 SNHLY, CDR2 FYNNEI. This CDR3 contains 12 residues. The CDR3 protein is CASSPFVETQYF. The CDR3 nucleotides are TGTGCCAGCAGCCCTTTCGTGGAGACCCAGTACTTC. Full variable domain (rest looked up from reference TRBV2 and TRBJ2-5): EPEVTQTPSHQVTQMGQEVILRCVPISNHLYFYWYRQILGQKVEFLVSFYNNEISEKSEIFDDQFSVERPDGSNFTLKIRSTKLEDSAMYFCASSPFVETQYFGPGTRLLVL.

This clonotype was observed many times. The chain links TRBV12-3 or TRBV12-4 to TRBJ2-1, with a tentative D call TRBD2 (6 bases). The CDR3 length is 12 residues. With 2 bases removed from V and 10 bases from J, the gap between germline ends came to 9 bases. CDR3 nucleotide sequence: TGTGCCAGCAGTTTATTGGGGAGGGAGCAGTTCTTC. Protein product: CASSLLGREQFF.

The rearrangement joins TRBV7-6 to TRBJ2-3, with a tentative D call TRBD2 (5 bases). CDR1 and CDR2 (germline): SGHVS, FNYEAQ. This CDR3 is built from 15 residues. Between the trimmed V and J ends, which lost 6 bases and 1 base, there was a span of 14 bases. The CDR3 sequence: CASSSPNGGTDTQYF. DNA of the CDR3: TGTGCCAGCAGTTCACCCAACGGGGGCACAGATACGCAGTATTTT.

The chain uses TRBV19 and TRBJ2-7, with D perhaps matching TRBD1 or TRBD2 (5 bases each). Trimming left V 6 bases short and J 6 bases short, with 15 bases between. Germline V gene lookup returns CDR1 LNHDA and CDR2 SQIVND (reference sequence). This CDR3 region has 13 residues. In nucleotides, the CDR3 is TGTGCCAGTAGCGGGGACGGGTCAGGCGAGCAGTACTTC. Encoded protein: CASSGDGSGEQYF. Full variable domain (missing parts from reference TRBV19 and TRBJ2-7): DGGITQSPKYLFRKEGQNVTLSCEQNLNHDAMYWYRQDPGQGLRLIYYSQIVNDFQKGDIAEGYSVSREKKESFPLTVTSAQKNPTAFYLCASSGDGSGEQYFGPGTRLTVT.

As DNA, the CDR3 is TGTGCCAGCTGGTCTCGAGCGGACACCGGGGAGCTGTTTTTT. This encodes CASWSRADTGELFF. This chain uses TRBV2 with TRBJ2-2; weak D call: TRBD2 (5 bases). V lost 8 bases to trimming and J lost 3 bases, with 13 bases between them. Germline V gene lookup returns CDR1 SNHLY and CDR2 FYNNEI. This CDR3 is 14 amino acids long.

V usage is TRBV10-3 and J usage is TRBJ2-3, with no clear D. There are 12 residues in the CDR3. V was trimmed by 2 bases and J by 10 bases, leaving 10 bases between them. Germline V gene data show CDR1 as ENHRY and CDR2 as SYGVKD. CDR3 sequence (DNA): TGTGCCATCAGTGAGGCCTCCCTTTCGCAGTATTTT. Translated: CAISEASLSQYF.

Many counts were recorded for this clonotype. The chain recombines TRBV12-3 or TRBV12-4 with TRBJ2-5; D is perhaps TRBD1 (6 bases). The ends were cut back, 6 bases at V and 2 bases at J, with 16 bases in the middle. This CDR3 is built from 15 residues. CDR3: CASSYGLGAQETQYF. The CDR3 nucleotides read TGTGCCAGCAGCTACGGGTTGGGGGCTCAAGAGACCCAGTACTTC.

The chain couples TRBV10-3 to TRBJ2-7; D uncertain. Germline V gives CDR1 ENHRY, CDR2 SYGVKD. The length of the CDR3 is 11 residues. V was shortened by 8 bases and J by 7 bases, with 12 bases between the two germline ends. CDR3 sequence reads: CAILDGREQYF. In nucleotides, the CDR3 is TGTGCCATCCTAGATGGTAGGGAGCAGTACTTC.

The chain couples TRBV12-3 or TRBV12-4 to TRBJ2-2, with 8 bases identical to TRBD1. This CDR3 comprises 16 residues. V lost 2 bases, J lost 7 bases, and 9 bases stayed unmatched. CDR3 in amino acids: CASSLSRGLSIGELFF. The DNA for the CDR3 is TGTGCCAGCAGTTTAAGCAGGGGGCTTAGTATCGGGGAGCTGTTTTTT.

This clonotype was observed at least ten times. J is TRBJ2-3 and V is TRBV5-1, with a tentative D call TRBD1 (5 bases). The CDR3 totals 16 residues. Deletions cut 4 bases from V and 0 bases from J, with 15 bases between. Germline values: CDR1 SGHRS, CDR2 YFSETQ. In DNA form, the CDR3 reads TGCGCCAGCAGCACCCAGGGAATACCCAGCACAGATACGCAGTATTTT. This gives the protein CASSTQGIPSTDTQYF. Using reference TRBV5-1 and TRBJ2-3 for the parts outside the CDR3, the full variable domain is KAGVTQTPRYLIKTRGQQVTLSCSPISGHRSVSWYQQTPGQGLQFLFEYFSETQRNKGNFPGRFSGRQFSNSRSEMNVSTLELGDSALYLCASSTQGIPSTDTQYFGPGTRLTVL.

The V and J genes are TRBV20-1 and TRBJ1-6, with 7 positions matching TRBD1. The V gene's germline CDR1 is DFQATT and CDR2 SNEGSKA (reference sequence). There are 13 residues in the CDR3. V lost 6 bases, J lost 10 bases, and 9 bases stayed unmatched. Written as DNA, the CDR3 is TGCAGTGCCCTGACAGGGTTGGAATCACCCCTCCACTTT. It is translated as CSALTGLESPLHF.

The chain links TRBV15 to TRBJ1-2; D gene ambiguous. With 7 bases removed from V and 2 bases from J, the gap between germline ends came to 14 bases. The CDR3 is 14 residues long. Germline values: CDR1 LNHNV, CDR2 YYDKDF (reference sequence). CDR3 nucleotide sequence: TGTGCCACCACCTTAGCCGGCACCAACTATGGCTACACCTTC. Protein sequence: CATTLAGTNYGYTF.

The chain employs TRBV19 and TRBJ1-6, with D maybe TRBD1 (6 bases). Trimming left V 7 bases short and J 8 bases short, with 12 bases between. The CDR3 runs 13 residues. The germline V gene has CDR1 LNHDA and CDR2 SQIVND (reference sequence). CDR3 in DNA: TGTGCCAGTAAAAGGGACACCGATTCACCCCTCCACTTT. This encodes CASKRDTDSPLHF.

V is TRBV7-9 and J is TRBJ2-5; D is perhaps TRBD1 (5 bases). The CDR3 is 14 amino acids. Trimming stripped 1 base from V and 7 bases from J, with 13 bases between. Germline lookup yields CDR1 SEHNR and CDR2 FQNEAQ (reference sequence). DNA for the CDR3: TGTGCCAGCAGCTTAGATGGGGCATACGTGACCCAGTACTTC. It translates to CASSLDGAYVTQYF.

This clonotype occurred many times. The chain has TRBV25-1 and TRBJ2-4; maybe TRBD1 (6 bases). This CDR3 is 11 amino acids long. V shed 7 bases and J shed 9 bases, with 10 bases lying between them. In germline, CDR1 is MGHDK, CDR2 SYGVNS. DNA for the CDR3: TGTGCCAGCACGCTAGGGGGCATTCAGTACTTC. Amino acid sequence: CASTLGGIQYF. Complete variable domain (other parts from reference TRBV25-1 and TRBJ2-4): EADIYQTPRYLVIGTGKKITLECSQTMGHDKMYWYQQDPGMELHLIHYSYGVNSTEKGDLSSESTVSRIRTEHFPLTLESARPSHTSQYLCASTLGGIQYFGAGTRLSVL.

The chain has TRBV25-1 and TRBJ1-1; maybe TRBD1 (6 bases). The ends were cut back, 4 bases at V and 5 bases at J, with 11 bases in the middle. From germline, CDR1 is MGHDK and CDR2 SYGVNS. The CDR3 contains 13 residues. CDR3 DNA: TGTGCCAGCAGTGGGGGGGGGCGAACTGAAGCTTTCTTT. Translating gives CASSGGGRTEAFF.

For this clonotype: The junction departs from germline at one end; a sequencing error may be responsible. This chain links TRBV10-3 with TRBJ2-2; 7 bases line up with TRBD2. The CDR3 loop spans 20 amino acids. The germline CDR1 and CDR2 sequences are ENHRY and SYGVKD. The CDR3 region has the DNA TGTGCCAGCAGTTACCCGGAGAGGGTCCCTGAAGCGGGAACTTACCGGGAGCTGTTTTTT. Amino acid sequence: CASSYPERVPEAGTYRELFF.

The genes are TRBV2 and TRBJ2-5; 10 positions match TRBD2. The CDR3 spans 17 residues. Germline-derived CDR1 and CDR2 are SNHLY and FYNNEI. V lost 6 bases, J lost 1 base, and 11 bases stayed unmatched. The DNA of the CDR3 is TGTGCCAGCAGGGCGGCAGCGGGAGGGCCCCTCCAAGAGACCCAGTACTTC. Translating it yields CASRAAAGGPLQETQYF.

DNA for the CDR3: TGTGCCAGTAGTGGGCGGGGGGACGGCACTGAAGCTTTCTTT. It specifies CASSGRGDGTEAFF. The chain carries TRBV19 and TRBJ1-1; D is possibly TRBD1 (5 bases). The germline gives CDR1 LNHDA, CDR2 SQIVND (reference sequence). The CDR3 has 14 amino acids. Trimming cost V 5 bases and J 4 bases, with 14 bases left between them.

The genes are TRBV7-9 and TRBJ1-2, with 10 nucleotides matching TRBD1. CDR1 and CDR2 (germline): SEHNR, FQNEAQ (reference sequence). The CDR3 spans 14 residues. V was pared by 5 bases and J by 11 bases, with 11 bases of the junction left unmatched. The CDR3 DNA sequence: TGTGCCAGCAGCCCAACGGGGACAGGGGCCCGTTACACCTTC. Amino acid sequence: CASSPTGTGARYTF.

The chain joins TRBV2 to TRBJ2-7, with D perhaps TRBD1 or TRBD2 (5 bases each). CDR1 and CDR2 from the germline V gene are SNHLY and FYNNEI. The V end lost 6 bases, the J end lost 1 base, and 13 bases lay between the germline ends. This CDR3 region has 14 residues. CDR3 sequence: CASRPGPNSYEQYF. DNA for the CDR3: TGTGCCAGCAGACCGGGACCGAATTCCTACGAGCAGTACTTC.

The rearrangement uses TRBV5-6 and TRBJ1-2; TRBD1 matches 9 bases. With 6 bases clipped from V and 8 bases from J, the junction kept 11 bases outside the gene matches. Germline V CDR1 and CDR2: SGHDT, YYEEEE. The CDR3 loop spans 14 amino acids. The CDR3 is CASKLKRTGEGYTF. DNA of the CDR3: TGTGCCAGCAAACTGAAGAGGACAGGGGAAGGCTACACCTTC.

In this sample, this clonotype turned up many times. V and J are TRBV7-2 and TRBJ2-7; 8 bases match TRBD2. Germline trimming cut 2 bases from V and 5 bases from J; bases unmatched to any gene: 5. Per germline, CDR1 SGHTA and CDR2 FQGNSA. The CDR3 spans 14 residues. Written as DNA, the CDR3 is TGTGCCAGCAGCTTAATTGGGACTAGAAACGAGCAGTACTTC. This translates into CASSLIGTRNEQYF. The variable domain in full, with the rest retrieved from reference TRBV7-2 and TRBJ2-7, is GAGVSQSPSNKVTEKGKDVELRCDPISGHTALYWYRQSLGQGLEFLIYFQGNSAPDKSGLPSDRFSAERTGGSVSTLTIQRTQQEDSAVYLCASSLIGTRNEQYFGPGTRLTVT.

This chain joins TRBV9 and TRBJ1-2; D unclear. There are 15 residues in the CDR3. V lost 0 bases to trimming and J lost 0 bases, with 9 bases between them. Germline lookup yields CDR1 SGDLS and CDR2 YYNGEE. Here the CDR3 reads CASSVGGRSNYGYTF. In DNA form, the CDR3 reads TGTGCCAGCAGCGTAGGTGGGCGATCTAACTATGGCTACACCTTC. The full variable domain, in which reference TRBV9 and TRBJ1-2 provide the parts outside the CDR3, is DSGVTQTPKHLITATGQRVTLRCSPRSGDLSVYWYQQSLDQGLQFLIQYYNGEERAKGNILERFSAQQFPDLHSELNLSSLELGDSALYFCASSVGGRSNYGYTFGSGTRLTVV.